Presented here are 20 T cell receptor beta chains from one specimen sequenced in a study of follicular helper T cells after annual influenza vaccination. As for time point: 2014-2015 season, pre-vaccination. The method was immunoSEQ multiplex PCR; TCRdb's version includes in-frame clones alone and lacks a portion of them. The sample carries approximately 30,000 clones, around 80% recorded once. Sequencing was performed on CXCR5+ CD38- circulating T follicular helper cells from blood, taken on the day of influenza vaccination. As to subset: circulating Tfh, non-naive CD4+CXCR5+PD-1+ (ICOS+CD38+ or ICOS-CD38-). The receptor set was obtained from an adult who received the influenza vaccine.

In this sample, this clone turned up a few times. The CDR3 loop reads CALHRGRRWDREDYEQYF. As DNA, the CDR3 is TGTGCCCTCCATAGGGGGCGAAGGTGGGACAGGGAAGATTACGAGCAGTACTTC. V is TRBV10-3 and J is TRBJ2-7, with 9 bases that match TRBD1. Trimming removed 11 bases from V and 4 bases from J; junction bases left unmatched: 24. From germline, CDR1 is ENHRY and CDR2 SYGVKD. This CDR3 comprises 18 residues.

The chain is built from TRBV14 and TRBJ2-5; D is uncertain. Trimming removed 2 bases from V and 5 bases from J, with 6 bases in between. CDR3 length equals 12 residues. Germline loops: CDR1 SGHDN, CDR2 FVKESK. This CDR3 reads CASSQYSETQYF. The DNA for the CDR3 is TGTGCCAGCAGCCAATATTCGGAGACCCAGTACTTC.

The gene calls are TRBV5-1 and TRBJ2-3, with a weak D call TRBD1 (6 bases). Germline CDR1 and CDR2: SGHRS and YFSETQ. The CDR3 spans 12 residues. V shed 6 bases and J shed 6 bases, with 11 bases lying between them. The CDR3 DNA reads as TGCGCCAGCATGGGGGCATGGGATACGCAGTATTTT. Translation: CASMGAWDTQYF.

This chain links TRBV7-9 with TRBJ1-2; 9 nucleotides match TRBD1. The CDR3 runs to 14 residues. CDR1 and CDR2 from the germline V gene are SEHNR and FQNEAQ (reference sequence). V gave up 5 bases and J gave up 6 bases; unmatched junction bases: 7. CDR3 coding DNA: TGTGCCAGCAGCCCTCAGGGACAGGGAGATGGCTACACCTTC. Amino acids: CASSPQGQGDGYTF. Filled out from reference TRBV7-9 and TRBJ1-2, the complete variable domain reads DTGVSQNPRHKITKRGQNVTFRCDPISEHNRLYWYRQTLGQGPEFLTYFQNEAQLEKSRLLSDRFSAERPKGSFSTLEIQRTEQGDSAMYLCASSPQGQGDGYTFGSGTRLTVV.

This clone was seen a few times. The same CDR3 can be traced to other DNA sequences in this sample. CDR3: CASSPGLAGVHEQFF. The CDR3 bases are TGCGCCAGCAGCCCGGGACTAGCGGGAGTTCATGAGCAGTTCTTC. The V call is TRBV5-1, the J call TRBJ2-1, with TRBD2 identical over 14 bases. V lost 4 bases to trimming and J lost 8 bases; unmatched junction nucleotides: 5. Germline CDR1 and CDR2: SGHRS and YFSETQ. CDR3 size: 15 residues.

This sequence joins TRBV19 and TRBJ2-3, with a tentative D call TRBD2 (6 bases). The germline V gene encodes CDR1 LNHDA and CDR2 SQIVND (reference sequence). V lost 3 bases to trimming and J lost 11 bases, with 12 bases between them. This CDR3 is built from 12 residues. The CDR3 region has the DNA TGTGCCAGTAGTATTATGGAGGGCCGGCAGTATTTT. Protein: CASSIMEGRQYF. The full variable domain, rest sourced from reference TRBV19 and TRBJ2-3, is DGGITQSPKYLFRKEGQNVTLSCEQNLNHDAMYWYRQDPGQGLRLIYYSQIVNDFQKGDIAEGYSVSREKKESFPLTVTSAQKNPTAFYLCASSIMEGRQYFGPGTRLTVL.

With regard to this clone: A far larger clone is one nucleotide away, so this likely arose from a read error. The sample holds other DNA sequences that translate to the same CDR3. The CDR3 loop is CASSSTSEGETQYF. The DNA for the CDR3 is TGTGCCAGCAGCTCGACCAGCGAGGGAGAGACCCAGTACTTC. The J gene is TRBJ2-5, the V gene TRBV7-9; maybe TRBD2 (5 bases). CDR3 length: 14 residues. Trimming took off 4 bases at V and 4 bases at J, with 13 bases between the two ends. CDR1 is SEHNR and CDR2 is FQNEAQ in the germline V gene (reference sequence).

This rearrangement joins TRBV4-2 to TRBJ2-2; 14 bases match TRBD2. CDR1 is LGHNA, CDR2 YNFKEQ, per germline. The V segment lost 3 bases and the J segment 6 bases; nucleotides outside the gene matches: 3. This CDR3 has 16 amino acids. The CDR3 sequence: CASSQTSGRAPGELFF. The CDR3 coding sequence is TGTGCCAGCAGCCAGACTAGCGGGAGGGCCCCCGGGGAGCTGTTTTTT.

J is TRBJ2-7 and V is TRBV29-1; 10 positions match TRBD2. Germline values: CDR1 SQVTM, CDR2 ANQGSEA. V dropped 7 bases and J dropped 2; count of bases not matched to a gene: 5. CDR3 length equals 13 residues. CDR3 bases: TGCAGCGCTGGACTAGCGGATCCCTACGAGCAGTACTTC. This codes for CSAGLADPYEQYF.

The chain joins TRBV11-3 to TRBJ2-1; D perhaps matches TRBD1 (5 bases). The CDR3 totals 10 residues. V gave up 2 bases and J gave up 15 bases, with 8 bases separating them. Germline CDR1 SGHNT, CDR2 YENEEA. The CDR3 DNA reads TGTGCCAGCAGCTTACGACAGAGGTTCTTC. Protein sequence: CASSLRQRFF.

The chain uses TRBV9 and TRBJ1-2; TRBD1 might be the D (5 bases). Trimming shortened V by 0 bases and J by 7 bases, and 10 bases separated the two germline ends. This CDR3 region has 13 residues. Germline V gene sequence: CDR1 SGDLS, CDR2 YYNGEE. The CDR3 sequence is CASSVAGTGGYTF. The CDR3 nucleotides read TGTGCCAGCAGCGTAGCTGGGACTGGTGGCTACACCTTC.

The V gene is TRBV30, the J gene TRBJ1-2; D may be TRBD1 (6 bases). V gave up 5 bases and J gave up 4 bases, with 23 bases separating them. Germline assignment: CDR1 GTSNPN and CDR2 SVGIG (reference sequence). The CDR3 sequence is 16 residues long. CDR3 protein: CAWRMHTQGLGYGYTF. The CDR3 nucleotides read TGTGCCTGGCGCATGCATACCCAGGGGTTAGGCTATGGCTACACCTTC. The full variable domain, with the rest looked up from reference TRBV30 and TRBJ1-2, is SQTIHQWPATLVQPVGSPLSLECTVEGTSNPNLYWYRQAAGRGLQLLFYSVGIGQISSEVPQNLSASRPQDRQFILSSKKLLLSDSGFYLCAWRMHTQGLGYGYTFGSGTRLTVV.

This rearrangement joins TRBV5-6 to TRBJ2-6; D uncertain. V gave up 6 bases and J gave up 1 base, with 11 bases separating them. The CDR3 length is 15 residues. Germline lookup yields CDR1 SGHDT and CDR2 YYEEEE. CDR3 DNA: TGTGCCAGCACCCTATCGGTGTCTGGGGCCAACGTCCTGACTTTC. This codes for CASTLSVSGANVLTF.

The V gene is TRBV6-5, the J gene TRBJ2-7; TRBD1 is a possible D gene (6 bases). This CDR3 contains 15 residues. Between the trimmed V and J ends, which lost 6 bases and 7 bases, there was a span of 22 bases. CDR1 and CDR2 from the germline V gene are MNHEY and SVGAGI. CDR3 nucleotide sequence: TGTGCCAGCAGATCGGACCGGGACACTTTCTTTGAGCAGTACTTC. Translated, it gives CASRSDRDTFFEQYF.

Worth noting for this clone: One end of the junction fails to match germline, which may point to a read error. The chain carries TRBV7-9 and TRBJ2-6; a possible D gene is TRBD1 (5 bases). The CDR3 length is 15 residues. The V gene's germline CDR1 is SEHNR and CDR2 FQNEAQ (reference sequence). CDR3: CASSLGSSGANVPTF. CDR3 nucleotides: TGTGCCAGCAGCTTAGGTAGCTCTGGGGCCAACGTCCCGACTTTC.

There are a few counts of this clone. The V gene is TRBV6-7, the J gene TRBJ2-5; possible D gene TRBD2, 5 bases. TRBV6-7 is reported as an ORF; its role is uncertain. V shed 3 bases and J shed 1 base, with 9 bases lying between them. This CDR3 is 14 amino acids long. Here the CDR3 DNA reads TGTGCCAGCAGTTATGGTGAGGGCCAAGAGACCCAGTACTTC. Amino acids: CASSYGEGQETQYF.

V and J are TRBV5-1 and TRBJ2-1; possible D gene TRBD1, 6 bases. CDR1 and CDR2 (germline): SGHRS, YFSETQ. V lost 0 bases, J lost 4 bases, and 14 bases lay in between. The length of the CDR3 is 16 residues. CDR3 region: CASSLESGARYNEQFF. The CDR3 region has the DNA TGCGCCAGCAGCTTGGAATCAGGGGCGCGGTACAATGAGCAGTTCTTC.

The V and J genes are TRBV2 and TRBJ1-6, with D maybe TRBD1 (5 bases). This CDR3 is 18 amino acids long. Germline V gives CDR1 SNHLY, CDR2 FYNNEI. V lost 7 bases, J lost 6 bases, and 25 bases lay in between. The CDR3 loop reads CASTRLGGRTVGNSPLHF. The CDR3 region has the DNA TGTGCCAGCACCCGACTCGGGGGACGAACCGTGGGTAATTCACCCCTCCACTTT.

This rearrangement joins TRBV15 to TRBJ2-7; the D gene is possibly TRBD2 (5 bases). Germline V gene data show CDR1 as LNHNV and CDR2 as YYDKDF (reference sequence). V lost 2 bases and J 6 bases, leaving 14 bases between the germline ends. The CDR3 has 14 residues. CDR3 coding DNA: TGTGCCACCAGCAGATCTGATACGGGATCCGAGCAGTACTTC. Translation: CATSRSDTGSEQYF.

The chain has TRBV6-5 and TRBJ1-2, with no clear D. Trimming left V 4 bases short and J 6 bases short, with 9 bases between. CDR3 size: 12 residues. Germline V gene lookup returns CDR1 MNHEY and CDR2 SVGAGI. CDR3 region: CASSSQKHGYTF. CDR3 nucleotide sequence: TGTGCCAGCAGTTCTCAGAAACATGGCTACACCTTC.